This T cell receptor beta chain was captured in a study of T cell repertoires in cytomegalovirus infection. Study at large: Selected CMV epitopes included recently identified HLA-C-restricted ones as well as well-studied HLA-B-restricted ones. TCR beta signatures that were public indicated CMV infection and matching HLA type. Points from the study as a whole: Dominating the ex vivo response were HLA-C-restricted CMV-specific TCR beta clonotypes. Cumulative frequency (of public TCR beta family members) identified carriers of CMV plus the relevant HLA.

The CDR3 loop spans 13 amino acids. Germline CDR1 and CDR2: SGHAT and FQNNGV. V lost 4 bases and J lost 9; bases outside the gene matches: 6. A single record per CDR3 protein comes from TCRdb applying MiXCR to the reads. The sample contains roughly 700,000 distinct CDR3 sequences, around a third of which appear only once. On this clonotype: Its antigen is undetermined.

The chain is built from TRBV11-2 and TRBJ2-3; 8 nucleotides match TRBD2. The receptor's source is a human donor in good health (CMV status not recorded). Some clones in this sample may be carry-over from other donors' samples. The material was cultured PBMCs, obtained from culture after CMV antigen stimulation. The CDR3 spells CASSSPASGTQYF. In DNA form, the CDR3 reads TGTGCCAGCAGCTCCCCGGCTAGCGGGACGCAGTATTTT.